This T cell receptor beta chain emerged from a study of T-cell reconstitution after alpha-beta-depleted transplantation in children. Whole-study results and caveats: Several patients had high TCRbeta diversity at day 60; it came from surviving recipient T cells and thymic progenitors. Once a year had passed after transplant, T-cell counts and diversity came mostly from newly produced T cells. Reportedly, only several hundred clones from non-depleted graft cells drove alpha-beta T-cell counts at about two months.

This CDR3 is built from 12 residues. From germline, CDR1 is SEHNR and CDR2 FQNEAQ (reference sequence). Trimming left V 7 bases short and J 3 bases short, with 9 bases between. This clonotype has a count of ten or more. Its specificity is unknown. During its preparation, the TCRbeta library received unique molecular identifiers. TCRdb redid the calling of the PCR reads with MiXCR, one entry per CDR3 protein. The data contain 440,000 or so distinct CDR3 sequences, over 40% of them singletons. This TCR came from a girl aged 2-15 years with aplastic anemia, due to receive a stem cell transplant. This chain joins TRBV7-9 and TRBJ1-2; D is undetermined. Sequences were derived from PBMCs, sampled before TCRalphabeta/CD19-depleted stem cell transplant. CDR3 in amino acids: CASTSGDYGYTF. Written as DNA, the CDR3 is TGTGCCAGCACCAGTGGGGACTATGGCTACACCTTC.